A selection of T cell receptor beta chains follows, all from one sample in a study of shared clonotypes between healthy human individuals. Sequencing used immunoSEQ multiplex PCR; TCRdb keeps in-frame clones, though not all of them. The sample has nearly 1,000,000 clones, roughly 72% seen once; the top ten hold approximately 1.5%. Sequencing was performed on memory CD4+ T cells sorted from blood. The receptors stem from a man aged 18-30 years in good health. The CDR3 runs from the conserved cysteine through the conserved F or W. A D gene is named only where the DNA matches it firmly. Clone size is shown for a subset of rows, as once, few, many or a class of expanded clone.

15 | TRBJ2-2 | TRBV10-2 | - | - | TGCGCCAGCACGAACCCCCGGCAGGACACCGGGGAGCTGTTTTTT | CASTNPRQDTGELFF
13 | TRBJ1-5 | TRBV5-1 | - | - | TGCGCCAGCAGCCCTGAAGGTTCGGGGGCCCAGCATTTT | CASSPEGSGAQHF
16 | TRBJ2-3 | TRBV5-1 | - | - | TGCGCCAGCAGCTTCGGCGGGGGCCTTGTCACAGATACGCAGTATTTT | CASSFGGGLVTDTQYF
15 | TRBJ1-2 | TRBV4-2 | - | - | TGTGCCAGCAGCCAAGATGGGGGGGTCGCTTATGGCTACACCTTC | CASSQDGGVAYGYTF
14 | TRBJ1-6 | TRBV7-9 | TRBD1 | once | TGTGCCAGCAGCTCGGGACAGTTGAATTCACCCCTCCACTTT | CASSSGQLNSPLHF
13 | TRBJ2-1 | TRBV5-4 | TRBD1 | - | TGTGCCAGCAGCTCCACAGGGGGCGATGAGCAGTTCTTC | CASSSTGGDEQFF
15 | TRBJ2-7 | TRBV7-2 | - | - | TGTGCCAGCAGCTTAGGCCCGTTAAGTCCTAACGAGCAGTACTTC | CASSLGPLSPNEQYF
15 | TRBJ2-3 | TRBV30 | - | - | TGTGCCTGGAGCACCGGTAGCGGTCAGGTGGATACGCAGTATTTT | CAWSTGSGQVDTQYF
15 | TRBJ1-5 | TRBV7-9 | TRBD1 | - | TGTGCCAGCAGCCTGGACAGGGGAGTCGGTCAGCCCCAGCATTTT | CASSLDRGVGQPQHF
16 | TRBJ2-5 | TRBV10-1 | TRBD2 | - | TGCGCCAGCAGTGAGTCGACGACTAGCGGCCAAGAGACCCAGTACTTC | CASSESTTSGQETQYF
14 | TRBJ2-7 | TRBV28 | - | - | TGTGCCAGCAGAAGGAGGGAGAGCTCCTACGAGCAGTACTTC | CASRRRESSYEQYF
14 | TRBJ2-5 | TRBV5-5 | - | - | TGTGCCAGCAGCTCTCGACAGGGAGGGGAGACCCAGTACTTC | CASSSRQGGETQYF
15 | TRBJ1-2 | TRBV6-6 | - | - | TGTGCCAGCAGTTTTCCGACAGGACCTAACTATGGCTACACCTTC | CASSFPTGPNYGYTF
12 | TRBJ1-1 | TRBV30 | - | few | TGTGCCTGGAGTGCGATGAACACTGAAGCTTTCTTT | CAWSAMNTEAFF
13 | TRBJ2-1 | TRBV19 | - | - | TGTGCCAGTAGTATCGGGATCAACAATGAGCAGTTCTTC | CASSIGINNEQFF
14 | TRBJ1-1 | TRBV11-2 | - | - | TGTGCCAGCAGCTTAGCCAACTTGAACACTGAAGCTTTCTTT | CASSLANLNTEAFF